This entry features one TCR beta chain sequence. Methods used by the authors: Filtering differed for immunoSEQ, which gave only junction sequences without quality scores. Profiling relied on immunoSEQ multiplex PCR, and the TCRdb table lists in-frame clones only, not all of them. That table supplies the V and J calls and clone size; D and trimming were determined from the DNA. The sample consists of some 2,500,000 clones, around 92% of them appearing once. This CDR3 spans 14 amino acids. Trimming left V 6 bases short and J 5 bases short, with 17 bases between. Looked up from germline, CDR1 is MNHEY and CDR2 is SVGAGI. CD4+ cells were split into CD45RA+ naive and CD45RA-negative memory subsets. This specimen belongs to a study of shared clonotypes between healthy human individuals.

This receptor was identified in a man younger than 30 in good health. Some clones in this sample may be carry-over from other donors' samples. The material sequenced was naive CD4+ T cells from PBMCs. The sample's subset: CD45RA+ positively selected. This chain connects TRBV6-5 to TRBJ2-7, with a weak D call TRBD1 (6 bases). The CDR3, as DNA: TGTGCCAGCAGCCAAGGTCAGGGGAGTCACGAGCAGTACTTC. Its protein product is CASSQGQGSHEQYF.